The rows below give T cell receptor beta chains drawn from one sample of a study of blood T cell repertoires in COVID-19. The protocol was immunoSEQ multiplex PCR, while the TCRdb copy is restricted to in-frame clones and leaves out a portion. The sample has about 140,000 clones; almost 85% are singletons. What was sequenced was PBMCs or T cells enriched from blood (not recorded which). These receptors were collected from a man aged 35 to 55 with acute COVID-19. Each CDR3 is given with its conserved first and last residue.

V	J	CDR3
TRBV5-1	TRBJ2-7	CASSLVGQGYEQYF
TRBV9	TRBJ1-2	CASSVAGRVHGYTF
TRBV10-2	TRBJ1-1	CASQTVGGSWMNTEAFF
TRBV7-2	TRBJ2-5	CASSFQGLAGAETQYF
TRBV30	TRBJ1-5	CAWSRQPNQPQHF
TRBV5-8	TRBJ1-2	CASSFENQGYTF
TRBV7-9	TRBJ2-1	CASSKEQGTSSYNEQFF
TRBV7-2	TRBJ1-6	CASTQLRGAYNSPLHF
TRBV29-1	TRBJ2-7	CSVTGTGGGNEQYF
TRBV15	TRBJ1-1	CATSRGARANTEAFF
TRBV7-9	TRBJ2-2	CASSPGTGTGRRTGELFF
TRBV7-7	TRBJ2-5	CASSLNAGTGIVETQYF
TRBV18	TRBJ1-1	CASSPSGTLVNTEAFF
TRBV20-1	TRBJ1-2	CSAYTGHGYTF
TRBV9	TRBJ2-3	CASSVAPKGGPNTDTQYF
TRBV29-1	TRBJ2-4	CSVEGGRLAGKNIQYF
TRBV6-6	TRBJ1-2	CASSYFSGTSYGYTF
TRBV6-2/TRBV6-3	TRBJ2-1	CASSQLAGGVDEQFF
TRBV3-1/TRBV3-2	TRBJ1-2	CASSQPAGAIGYTF
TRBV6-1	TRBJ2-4	CASSEAGGDRGIDAKNIQYF
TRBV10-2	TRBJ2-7	CASSEQAATYEQYF
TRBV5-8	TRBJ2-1	CASSYLGVGGNEQFF